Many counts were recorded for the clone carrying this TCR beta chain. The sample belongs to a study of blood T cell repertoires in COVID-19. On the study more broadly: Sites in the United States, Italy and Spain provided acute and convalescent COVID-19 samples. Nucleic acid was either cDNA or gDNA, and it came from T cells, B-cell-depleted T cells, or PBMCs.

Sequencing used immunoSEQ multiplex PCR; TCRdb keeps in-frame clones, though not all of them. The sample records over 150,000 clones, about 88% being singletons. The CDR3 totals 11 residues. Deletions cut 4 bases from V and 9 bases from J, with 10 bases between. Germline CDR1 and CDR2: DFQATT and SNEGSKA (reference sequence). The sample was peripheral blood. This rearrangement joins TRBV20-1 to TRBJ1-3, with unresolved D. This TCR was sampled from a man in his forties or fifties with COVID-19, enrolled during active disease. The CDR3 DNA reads TGCAGTGCTAAGGACTTTTTCACCATATATTTT. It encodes CSAKDFFTIYF.